The 6 T cell receptor beta chains presented below share a single source sample, sequenced in a study of cytomegalovirus exposure and HLA in healthy donors (TCRdb year 2017). Receptors were amplified or captured by the immunoSEQ multiplex PCR assay. The multiplex PCR relied on a mix of 60 forward primers for TCR Vbeta segments and 13 reverse primers for TCR Jbeta segments. TCRdb retrieved this table from immuneACCESS and kept in-frame rearrangements only. Not all clones are present; in checked studies, unresolved V genes account for under half, and no reason is known for the remainder. This sample holds 95,000 to 150,000 clones; approximately 80% were observed only once. The ten largest clonotypes hold roughly 3.5% of the sample. Material: PBMCs. All receptors come from a human donor in good health.

The V call is TRBV11-2, the J call TRBJ1-3; TRBD1 matches 7 bases. J lost 0 bases, V lost 7 bases, and 9 bases had no gene match. CDR3 size: 16 residues. Germline-derived CDR1 and CDR2 are SGHAT and FQNNGV. CDR3 DNA sequence: TGTGCCAGCACCCCGGGACAGTTCTCCTCTGGAAACACCATATATTTT. Translated: CASTPGQFSSGNTIYF. Together with reference TRBV11-2 and TRBJ1-3, the CDR3 gives the full variable domain: EAGVAQSPRYKIIEKRQSVAFWCNPISGHATLYWYQQILGQGPKLLIQFQNNGVVDDSQLPKDRFSAERLKGVDSTLKIQPAKLEDSAVYLCASTPGQFSSGNTIYFGEGSWLTVV.

The gene calls are TRBV6-1 and TRBJ2-5; D gene unclear. Trimming removed 3 bases from V and 2 bases from J, with 10 bases in between. Germline CDR1 and CDR2: MNHNS and SASEGT. This CDR3 comprises 14 residues. CDR3 protein: CASSETEIQETQYF. The CDR3 coding sequence is TGTGCCAGCAGTGAGACGGAGATACAAGAGACCCAGTACTTC.

This chain links TRBV6-1 with TRBJ2-1; 8 nucleotides match TRBD2. This CDR3 spans 15 amino acids. With 4 bases clipped from V and 5 bases from J, the junction kept 7 bases outside the gene matches. Germline values: CDR1 MNHNS, CDR2 SASEGT. The CDR3 here is CASSVVGLGNNEQFF. For the CDR3, the DNA is TGTGCCAGCAGTGTTGTGGGACTAGGGAACAATGAGCAGTTCTTC.

The chain recombines TRBV19 with TRBJ1-1; D remains unclear. This CDR3 region has 13 residues. Trimming stripped 7 bases from V and 0 bases from J, with 9 bases between. CDR1 and CDR2 (germline): LNHDA, SQIVND (reference sequence). In DNA form, the CDR3 reads TGTGCCAGTAAAGGCGGGGTGAACACTGAAGCTTTCTTT. Translation gives CASKGGVNTEAFF. The full variable domain, its missing parts supplied by reference TRBV19 and TRBJ1-1, is DGGITQSPKYLFRKEGQNVTLSCEQNLNHDAMYWYRQDPGQGLRLIYYSQIVNDFQKGDIAEGYSVSREKKESFPLTVTSAQKNPTAFYLCASKGGVNTEAFFGQGTRLTVV.

This chain joins TRBV18 and TRBJ2-2, with D unresolved. The V gene lost 3 bases and the J gene lost 7 bases, with 9 bases spanning the gap. Germline V gene sequence: CDR1 KGHSH, CDR2 LQKENI. This CDR3 region has 13 residues. CDR3 bases: TGTGCCAGCTCACCCCTAACTTACGGGGAGCTGTTTTTT. It specifies CASSPLTYGELFF. Variable domain in full (rest from reference TRBV18 and TRBJ2-2): NAGVMQNPRHLVRRRGQEARLRCSPMKGHSHVYWYRQLPEEGLKFMVYLQKENIIDESGMPKERFSAEFPKEGPSILRIQQVVRGDSAAYFCASSPLTYGELFFGEGSRLTVL.

This clone has more than one count but fewer than ten. The gene calls are TRBV7-2 and TRBJ1-2; D unresolved. The V gene's germline CDR1 is SGHTA and CDR2 FQGNSA. With 5 bases removed from V and 2 bases from J, the gap between germline ends came to 9 bases. The CDR3 consists of 13 residues. The CDR3 loop reads CASSLGRNYGYTF. The CDR3 DNA reads TGTGCCAGCAGCCTCGGCAGGAACTATGGCTACACCTTC.